This TCR beta chain was identified in a study of T-cell reconstitution after alpha-beta-depleted transplantation in children. This clonotype was picked up many times. For TCRbeta, the library was prepared with unique molecular identifiers. TCRdb reprocessed the PCR reads via MiXCR and lists one record per CDR3 protein. This sample has hundreds of thousands of distinct CDR3 sequences, with over 9.5% found just once. CDR1 is SNHLY and CDR2 is FYNNEI in the germline V gene. This CDR3 region has 15 residues. V was cut by 10 bases and J by 4 bases, with 20 bases left in between. The receptor's source is a human donor who donated a stem cell graft to a child with acute myeloid leukemia. The V and J genes are TRBV2 and TRBJ2-1, with D tentatively TRBD1 (6 bases). The sequenced sample was PBMCs from the stem cell graft donor, obtained from the stem cell graft. The CDR3 region has the DNA TGTGCCACCTCAGGACAGTTCATACGTTACAATGAGCAGTTCTTC. It yields the protein CATSGQFIRYNEQFF.